This TCR beta chain was retrieved from a study of cytomegalovirus exposure and HLA in healthy donors. Comments on this clone: The identical CDR3 is also encoded by other nucleotide sequences in the sample.

Germline V lookup: CDR1 SGHTA, CDR2 FQGNSA. This CDR3 has 14 residues. V was clipped by 2 bases and J by 3 bases, with 9 bases between them. In the PCR, 60 Vbeta and 13 Jbeta primers were used. Profiling relied on immunoSEQ multiplex PCR, and the TCRdb table lists in-frame clones only, not all of them. Of about 93,000 clones listed, over 65% are singletons. This clonotype originated in a man between 50 and 59 years old in good health and CMV-seronegative. Sample: PBMCs. The chain is built from TRBV7-2 and TRBJ2-3; tentative D call: TRBD2 (6 bases). The CDR3 protein is CASSLSRGTDTQYF. The CDR3 region has the DNA TGTGCCAGCAGCTTATCCCGGGGGACAGATACGCAGTATTTT.